This T cell receptor (beta chain) was found in a study of T cells in Graves' hyperthyroidism and ophthalmopathy. V shed 3 bases, J shed 6 bases, and the junction held 11 bases outside the gene matches. There are 15 residues in the CDR3. Germline CDR1 is DFQATT and CDR2 is SNEGSKA (reference sequence). This clonotype was detected ten times or more. RNA transcripts yielded amplified TCR beta CDR3 regions. Researchers ran a first-round RT-PCR on the TCR CDR3 using the HTBI primer set. One entry per CDR3 protein, called by TCRdb with MiXCR from the multiplex PCR reads. Among about 760,000 distinct CDR3 sequences listed, under 45% were seen once.

This chain connects TRBV20-1 to TRBJ2-5; TRBD2 aligns across 9 bases. This receptor was taken from a woman aged 35 to 49 with Graves' hyperthyroidism. Sequenced sample: blood. The CDR3 DNA is TGCAGTGCTAGTAGGGGCGGGAGGGCCAGCAAGACCCAGTACTTC. Its protein product is CSASRGGRASKTQYF.